This T cell receptor beta chain emerged from a study of human T cells and chemical hapten exposure. The study, taken as a whole, reports: Significantly more large CDR3 similarity clusters arose among expanded TCRs than among controls. TCRs whose frequency exceeded 1 in 1000 remained the same following DPC sensitization.

This CDR3 is built from 13 residues. Germline loops: CDR1 ENHRY, CDR2 SYGVKD. V shed 6 bases and J shed 5 bases, with 14 bases lying between them. TCRdb fed the RACE reads into MiXCR, producing one record per CDR3 protein. Of some 190,000 distinct CDR3 sequences listed, around 20% are singletons. Specified time point: patch test 1, 2 weeks after DPC sensitization. The treatment here: therapeutic diphenylcyclopropenone sensitization with weekly scalp DPC. A note on this clonotype: No antigen is known for it.

The TCR comes from a woman in her 50s with alopecia areata. Some clones in this sample may be carry-over from other donors' samples. The chain uses TRBV10-3 and TRBJ2-7, with D perhaps TRBD1 (5 bases). Sequenced here: whole blood, sampled in connection with sensitization to the hapten diphenylcyclopropenone (DPC). CDR3 sequence (DNA): TGTGCCATCAGGATCCAGGGTGGCCACGAGCAGTACTTC. This encodes CAIRIQGGHEQYF.